This TCR beta chain was profiled in a study of T cell changes during pregnancy in multiple sclerosis. The CDR3 sequence is 15 residues long. The germline V gene has CDR1 SNHLY and CDR2 FYNNEI. Trimming took off 4 bases at V and 6 bases at J, with 18 bases between the two ends. The table came from immunoSEQ multiplex PCR; TCRdb's copy has only in-frame clones and leaves some out. The sample consists of tens of thousands of clones, approximately 92% of them appearing once. The sample was CD4+ T cells from peripheral blood mononuclear cells, taken after pregnancy. The origin of this receptor is a female donor with multiple sclerosis, enrolled in a pregnancy study. This chain joins TRBV2 and TRBJ2-5, with D possibly matching TRBD2 (7 bases). CDR3 sequence (DNA): TGTGCCAGCAGTGGCGGGGGCGGAGCCACCAAGACCCAGTACTTC. It codes for CASSGGGGATKTQYF.